These T cell receptor beta chains were read from a single sample in a study of cytomegalovirus exposure and HLA in healthy donors. Sequenced by immunoSEQ multiplex PCR; TCRdb stores in-frame clones only, minus some. This sample has about 160,000 clones, with less than 90% found just once. Sequencing used PBMCs. The receptors originated from a man aged 18 to 30 in good health and CMV-seronegative. Each CDR3 is given with its conserved first and last residue. Each record gives: J gene, V gene, CDR3 protein.

J: TRBJ2-7
V: TRBV4-1
CDR3: CASSQLGGWVSEQYF

J: TRBJ2-1
V: TRBV19
CDR3: CASSISNEQFF

J: TRBJ1-2
V: TRBV28
CDR3: CASSRNDRYYGYTF

J: TRBJ2-1
V: TRBV4-2
CDR3: CASSQDPQRGGRNEQFF

J: TRBJ1-4
V: TRBV28
CDR3: CASSLPLTAEKLFF

J: TRBJ1-5
V: TRBV29-1
CDR3: CSVRGTGDQPQHF

J: TRBJ2-5
V: TRBV2
CDR3: CASRGKGETQYF

J: TRBJ2-2
V: TRBV19
CDR3: CASSRGGKDTGELFF

J: TRBJ1-5
V: TRBV7-8
CDR3: CASSPSRNQPQHF

J: TRBJ2-7
V: TRBV27
CDR3: CASSFYTGPGYEQYF